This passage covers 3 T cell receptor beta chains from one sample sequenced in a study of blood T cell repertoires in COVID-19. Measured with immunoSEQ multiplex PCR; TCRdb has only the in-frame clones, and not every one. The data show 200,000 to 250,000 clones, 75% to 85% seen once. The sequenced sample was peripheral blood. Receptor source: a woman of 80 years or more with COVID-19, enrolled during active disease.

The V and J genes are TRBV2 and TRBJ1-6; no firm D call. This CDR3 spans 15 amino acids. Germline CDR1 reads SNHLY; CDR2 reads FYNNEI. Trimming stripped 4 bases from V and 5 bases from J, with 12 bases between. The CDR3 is CASSGSSLDNSPLHF. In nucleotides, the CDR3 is TGTGCCAGCAGTGGTTCGAGTCTCGATAATTCACCCCTCCACTTT.

This chain's CDR3 is CASRQTRQRRTEAFF. The DNA for the CDR3 is TGTGCCAGCAGACAAACCCGTCAACGGAGGACTGAAGCTTTCTTT. The chain joins TRBV3-1 (or the pseudogene TRBV3-2) to TRBJ1-1; D is unresolved. Trimming shortened V by 6 bases and J by 5 bases, and 19 bases separated the two germline ends. The length of the CDR3 is 15 residues. CDR1 LGHDT and CDR2 YNNKEL come from the germline V gene (reference sequence).

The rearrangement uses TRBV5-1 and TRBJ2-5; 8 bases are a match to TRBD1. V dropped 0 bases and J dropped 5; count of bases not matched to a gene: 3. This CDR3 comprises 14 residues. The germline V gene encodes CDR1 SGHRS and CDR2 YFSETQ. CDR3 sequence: CASSLAGGGETQYF. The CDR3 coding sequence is TGCGCCAGCAGCTTGGCAGGGGGCGGTGAGACCCAGTACTTC.